These T cell receptor beta chains were read from a single sample in a study of post-analysis software for immune sequencing data. TCRdb re-called the PCR reads through MiXCR, storing one row per CDR3 protein. The repertoire includes roughly 800,000 distinct CDR3 sequences, under 70% of them detected once, and approximately 4.3% sits in the top ten. Source material: blood. These receptors all stem from a girl aged 10 to 17 with multiple sclerosis. Each CDR3 is given without its conserved first and last residue. Each record gives: V gene, CDR3 length, J gene, CDR3 protein.

v_gene: TRBV6-1; len: 7; j_gene: TRBJ2-3; CDR3aa: ASRDTQY
v_gene: TRBV9; len: 12; j_gene: TRBJ2-5; CDR3aa: ASSVGGSAETQY
v_gene: TRBV4-1; len: 12; j_gene: TRBJ1-2; CDR3aa: ASSQSGGGYGYT
v_gene: TRBV5-1; len: 14; j_gene: TRBJ2-6; CDR3aa: ASSLAQFSGANVLT
v_gene: TRBV29-1; len: 13; j_gene: TRBJ1-5; CDR3aa: SVARGDPRNQPQH
v_gene: TRBV20-1; len: 13; j_gene: TRBJ2-1; CDR3aa: SARDSIAGDNEQF
v_gene: TRBV12-3/TRBV12-4; len: 15; j_gene: TRBJ2-5; CDR3aa: ASSFYSPGQHQETQY
v_gene: TRBV9; len: 13; j_gene: TRBJ2-7; CDR3aa: ASSPFRGRIYEQY
v_gene: TRBV12-3/TRBV12-4; len: 13; j_gene: TRBJ1-2; CDR3aa: ASSPGQGASYGYT
v_gene: TRBV7-9; len: 13; j_gene: TRBJ2-1; CDR3aa: ASSLTRSPSYEQF
v_gene: TRBV4-1; len: 14; j_gene: TRBJ2-7; CDR3aa: AGSQPLARSGYEQY
v_gene: TRBV7-3; len: 12; j_gene: TRBJ2-3; CDR3aa: ASSSGPRGDTQY
v_gene: TRBV5-1; len: 12; j_gene: TRBJ2-5; CDR3aa: ASSLRTYGETQY
v_gene: TRBV6-4; len: 12; j_gene: TRBJ2-3; CDR3aa: ASSGDFNTDTQY
v_gene: TRBV29-1; len: 13; j_gene: TRBJ2-5; CDR3aa: SVEDPSGGLETQY
v_gene: TRBV29-1; len: 11; j_gene: TRBJ2-5; CDR3aa: SVGGTSQETQY
v_gene: TRBV7-3; len: 13; j_gene: TRBJ2-1; CDR3aa: ASSFDRALHNEQF
v_gene: TRBV24-1; len: 13; j_gene: TRBJ2-6; CDR3aa: ATSDPREGANVLT
v_gene: TRBV20-1; len: 13; j_gene: TRBJ2-7; CDR3aa: SAPVPGPLSYEQY
v_gene: TRBV6-6; len: 12; j_gene: TRBJ2-3; CDR3aa: ATTSKGWTDTQY
v_gene: TRBV24-1; len: 10; j_gene: TRBJ1-2; CDR3aa: ATSDVTGGYT
v_gene: TRBV6-1; len: 10; j_gene: TRBJ1-5; CDR3aa: ASTGVGQPQH
v_gene: TRBV29-1; len: 11; j_gene: TRBJ2-5; CDR3aa: SVGRRHQETQY
v_gene: TRBV5-1; len: 12; j_gene: TRBJ2-5; CDR3aa: ASSWESGLETQY
v_gene: TRBV5-5; len: 11; j_gene: TRBJ2-1; CDR3aa: ASIPDRDNEQF
v_gene: TRBV7-2; len: 13; j_gene: TRBJ1-1; CDR3aa: ASSLVTAMNAEAF
v_gene: TRBV2; len: 13; j_gene: TRBJ1-5; CDR3aa: ASSEVDGFNQPQH
v_gene: TRBV7-9; len: 10; j_gene: TRBJ2-5; CDR3aa: ASSLAGGSGY
v_gene: TRBV4-1; len: 13; j_gene: -; CDR3aa: ASSQEVGVVYEQY